Listed below are T cell receptor beta chains from one sample, sequenced in a study of post-analysis software for immune sequencing data. From the PCR reads, TCRdb called clonotypes with MiXCR, one entry per CDR3 protein. The sample has more than 450,000 distinct CDR3 sequences, 34% seen once. Sequencing was done on a sample of blood. These receptors all stem from a girl under 18 with multiple sclerosis. The CDR3 runs from the conserved cysteine through the conserved F or W. A D gene is named only where the DNA matches it firmly. Clone size, where shown, is once, few, many, or a class for clones that have expanded.

-	TRBJ2-5	-	TRBV5-1	TGCGCCAGCAGCTGGGGGGCTAGCATAGAGACCCAGTACTTC	CASSWGASIETQYF
-	TRBJ2-7	-	TRBV7-9	TGTGCCAGCAGCTTAGGATGGCGGGGGCAGAAGGAAAAGCAGTACTTC	CASSLGWRGQKEKQYF
-	TRBJ2-6	-	TRBV20-1	TGCAGTGCTAGATGGACAGTCTCTGGGGCCAACGTCCTGACTTTC	CSARWTVSGANVLTF
few	TRBJ1-6	-	TRBV4-1	TGCGCCAGCAGCCAAGAACAGAGCTCCTATAATTCACCCCTCCACTTT	CASSQEQSSYNSPLHF
-	TRBJ1-1	-	TRBV21-1	TGTGCCAGCTGCAAAGGGATGGACCGGACAACGAACACTGAAGCTTTCTTT	CASCKGMDRTTNTEAFF
many	TRBJ1-2	-	TRBV12-3/TRBV12-4	TGTGCCAGCAGTCCCCAAGGGAGCGGCTACACCTTC	CASSPQGSGYTF
-	TRBJ1-3	-	TRBV4-1	TGCGCCAGCAGCCAAGATACTGCGAGCTCTGGAAACACCATATATTTT	CASSQDTASSGNTIYF
few	TRBJ2-1	-	TRBV5-1	TGCGCCAGCAGCATAGAGGCGTACAATGAGCAGTTCTTC	CASSIEAYNEQFF
-	TRBJ2-7	-	TRBV28	TGTGCCAGCAGTCCAAGGGAGACCTACGAGCAGTACTTC	CASSPRETYEQYF
-	TRBJ1-1	-	TRBV20-1	TGCAGTGCCCGGGGGTTACCCAACGGGGCCACTGAAGCTTTCTTT	CSARGLPNGATEAFF
-	TRBJ2-6	-	TRBV15	TGTGCCACCAGCAGAGTTCGGGTGGGGAGCTCTGGGGCCAACGTCCTGACTTTC	CATSRVRVGSSGANVLTF
many	TRBJ2-3	-	TRBV7-3	TGTGCCAGCAGCTTCCCTGGCACAGATACGCAGTATTTT	CASSFPGTDTQYF
few	TRBJ2-5	TRBD1	TRBV28	TGTGCCAGCAGTTTAGACAGGGCCTACCAAGAGACCCAGTACTTC	CASSLDRAYQETQYF
few	TRBJ2-3	TRBD2	TRBV10-3	TGTGCCATCAGTAATTTAGCGGGGGAGAGCACAGATACGCAGTATTTT	CAISNLAGESTDTQYF
few	TRBJ2-1	-	TRBV5-1	TGCGCCAGTTCGATAGATAGGTGGGATGAGCAGTTCTTC	CASSIDRWDEQFF
-	TRBJ2-7	-	TRBV4-2	TGTGCCAGCAGCCACCTCTACGAGCAGTACTTC	CASSHLYEQYF
-	TRBJ1-5	TRBD1	TRBV9	TGTGCCAGCAGCACCACGGGACAGGACAATCAGCCCCAGCATTTT	CASSTTGQDNQPQHF
few	TRBJ1-5	TRBD1	TRBV4-2	TGTGCCAGCAGCCAAGACGGGGGACAGGATCAGCCCCAGCATTTT	CASSQDGGQDQPQHF
-	TRBJ1-2	-	TRBV7-2	TGTGCCAGCAGCTTAGACCGCGGGGACATCTATGGCTACACCTTC	CASSLDRGDIYGYTF
-	TRBJ2-7	-	TRBV28	TGTGCCAGCAGGAACCCAGGGTACGAGCAGTACTTC	CASRNPGYEQYF
-	TRBJ2-3	TRBD2	TRBV4-2	TGTGCCAGCAGCCAAGATGGCAGCGGGGGGCTCCTACACACAGATACGCAGTATTTT	CASSQDGSGGLLHTDTQYF
-	TRBJ1-2	-	TRBV20-1	TGCAGTGCTAGAGAGGGAGGGGCAGGCTATGGCTACACCTTC	CSAREGGAGYGYTF
-	TRBJ2-7	TRBD1	TRBV20-1	TGCAGTGCTAGAGATGAGGGGGCGGGCAACGAGCAGTACTTC	CSARDEGAGNEQYF
-	TRBJ1-1	TRBD1	TRBV27	TGTGCCAGCAGTCCCAGGGGGGGCCCTGAAGCTTTCTTT	CASSPRGGPEAFF
-	TRBJ1-1	-	TRBV2	TGTGCCAGCAAAAGCAGGTTGAACACTGAAGCTTTCTTT	CASKSRLNTEAFF
-	TRBJ1-2	-	TRBV21-1	TGTGCCAGCAGCGGTTACGGGGCAGGGTTTAACTATGGCTACACCTTC	CASSGYGAGFNYGYTF
few	TRBJ2-5	TRBD2	TRBV25-1	TGTGCCAGCAGTGGCCACCAGCGGGGGGAATACCAAGAGACCCAGTACTTC	CASSGHQRGEYQETQYF
-	TRBJ2-5	-	TRBV11-2	TGTGCCAGCAGCTTAGTTGTAGGGTTAACCCCCACCACCCAAGAGACCCAGTACTTC	CASSLVVGLTPTTQETQYF
-	TRBJ1-1	-	TRBV29-1	TGCAGCGTTGAGTTAGTCGGGGCTATGAACACTGAAGCTTTCTTT	CSVELVGAMNTEAFF
few	TRBJ1-2	-	TRBV20-1	TGCAGTGCTAGCCGGGCTGGCTACACCTTC	CSASRAGYTF
-	TRBJ2-3	-	TRBV5-6	TGTGCCAGCAGCTCGGCTCGGGGTAGGGGCACAGATACGCAGTATTTT	CASSSARGRGTDTQYF
-	TRBJ1-2	-	TRBV7-8	TGTGCCAGCAGCTTAAACCGAAGGGGTGGAGGCTATGGCTACACCTTC	CASSLNRRGGGYGYTF
-	TRBJ1-2	TRBD1	TRBV24-1	TGTGCCACCAGTGATGTCAACAGGGGCACCTATGGCTACACCTTC	CATSDVNRGTYGYTF
few	TRBJ1-6	-	TRBV7-3	TGTGCCAGCAGCTTACAGGGGACACTTAATTCACCCCTCCACTTT	CASSLQGTLNSPLHF
few	TRBJ2-6	-	TRBV5-1	TGCGCCAGCAGCTTGTTGCCATCTGGGGCCAACGTCCTGACTTTC	CASSLLPSGANVLTF
-	TRBJ1-4	TRBD1	TRBV6-1	TGTGCCAGCAGCGTACAGGGGGGTGAAAAACTGTTTTTT	CASSVQGGEKLFF
many	TRBJ2-1	-	TRBV29-1	TGCAGCGTTGTAATCCGTGGGGTTGAGGTCAATGAGCAGTTCTTC	CSVVIRGVEVNEQFF
-	TRBJ2-3	-	TRBV7-2	TGTGCCAGCAGCCTCGGGCGGACGCAGTATTTT	CASSLGRTQYF
-	TRBJ1-5	TRBD1	TRBV7-8	TGTGCCAGCAGCTCGGACAGGGGGCTGGGGAGCAATCAGCCCCAGCATTTT	CASSSDRGLGSNQPQHF
few	TRBJ1-2	-	TRBV12-3/TRBV12-4	TGTGCCAGCAGTTTTCACGGGTCGGAAGTGGCTGGCTACACCTTC	CASSFHGSEVAGYTF